Listed below are T cell receptor beta chains from one sample, sequenced in a study of response to subunit inactivated influenza vaccine. Each CDR3 protein is one row after TCRdb ran MiXCR on the RT-PCR reads. The sample lists 800,000 to 1,000,000 distinct CDR3 sequences; around 21% were seen once. This material consisted of PBMCs from blood, taken 4 to 6 days after vaccination. The receptors shown here come from a man aged 50-59 years who received an inactivated influenza vaccine. Each CDR3 is given with its conserved first and last residue. D genes are given only for firm matches. A row's size may be missing; if present it is once, few, many or a size class.

J gene | clone size | D gene | CDR3 length | V gene | CDR3 protein | CDR3 DNA
TRBJ2-1 | few | NA | 14 | TRBV20-1 | CSARVRGHSNEQFF | TGCAGTGCTAGAGTCCGGGGGCACAGCAATGAGCAGTTCTTC
TRBJ1-6 | many | NA | 14 | TRBV9 | CASSVEAASSPLHF | TGTGCCAGCAGCGTAGAGGCAGCCTCTTCACCCCTCCACTTT
TRBJ1-5 | NA | TRBD1 | 15 | TRBV30 | CAWSVGTGGNQPQHF | TGTGCCTGGAGTGTAGGGACAGGGGGCAATCAGCCCCAGCATTTT
TRBJ2-1 | NA | TRBD2 | 15 | TRBV12-3/TRBV12-4 | CASSFTAGARREQFF | TGTGCCAGCAGTTTTACGGCGGGAGCTCGCCGTGAGCAGTTCTTC
TRBJ1-2 | NA | NA | 15 | TRBV29-1 | CSVVVVGAVNYGYTF | TGCAGCGTTGTTGTGGTCGGGGCAGTTAACTATGGCTACACCTTC
TRBJ2-1 | few | NA | 12 | TRBV20-1 | CSATNRAHEQFF | TGCAGTGCTACAAACAGGGCCCATGAGCAGTTCTTC
TRBJ2-1 | many | TRBD1 | 14 | TRBV10-3 | CAISDPDRGNEQFF | TGTGCCATCAGTGACCCGGACAGGGGCAATGAGCAGTTCTTC
TRBJ2-7 | few | TRBD2 | 16 | TRBV7-8 | CASSRGTSGSRYEQYF | TGTGCCAGCAGCCGCGGGACTAGCGGGAGCCGCTACGAGCAGTACTTC
TRBJ1-6 | NA | TRBD1 | 14 | TRBV9 | CASSPRDRASPLHF | TGTGCCAGCAGCCCCCGGGACAGGGCTTCACCCCTCCACTTT
TRBJ2-5 | NA | NA | 15 | TRBV11-2 | CASSLGSRGGETQYF | TGTGCCAGCAGCTTAGGGAGCAGGGGAGGAGAGACCCAGTACTTC
TRBJ2-3 | NA | NA | 14 | TRBV6-4 | CASVKSVRTDTQYF | TGTGCCAGCGTGAAGAGCGTCCGGACAGATACGCAGTATTTT
TRBJ2-3 | few | NA | 15 | TRBV7-2 | CASSYPGLSTDTQYF | TGTGCCAGCAGCTATCCCGGGCTTAGCACAGATACGCAGTATTTT
TRBJ2-7 | NA | NA | 15 | TRBV18 | CASSPTQVGLYEQYF | TGTGCCAGCTCACCAACACAGGTGGGCCTCTACGAGCAGTACTTC
TRBJ2-5 | NA | NA | 14 | TRBV7-2 | CASSLYPGVETQYF | TGTGCCAGCAGCTTGTACCCGGGCGTGGAGACCCAGTACTTC
TRBJ2-2 | few | NA | 14 | TRBV4-1 | CASSQETGGGELFF | TGCGCCAGCAGCCAAGAGACCGGGGGCGGGGAGCTGTTTTTT
TRBJ1-3 | few | NA | 14 | TRBV5-6 | CASSRGSSGNTIYF | TGTGCCAGCAGCCGCGGCAGTTCGGGAAACACCATATATTTT
TRBJ2-2 | NA | NA | 13 | TRBV6-2/TRBV6-3 | CASSYPGDGELFF | TGTGCCAGCAGTTACCCCGGAGACGGGGAGCTGTTTTTT
TRBJ2-3 | NA | NA | 17 | TRBV4-3 | CASSQRLGRRGTDTQYF | TGCGCCAGCAGCCAACGGTTAGGCCGGCGAGGCACAGATACGCAGTATTTT
TRBJ2-5 | many | TRBD2 | 16 | TRBV5-1 | CASSLSGTRLQETQYF | TGCGCCAGCAGCTTGTCCGGGACTAGACTTCAAGAGACCCAGTACTTC
TRBJ1-3 | NA | NA | 15 | TRBV7-6 | CASSFGTGTGNTIYF | TGTGCCAGCAGCTTCGGGACCGGGACTGGAAACACCATATATTTT
TRBJ2-3 | NA | NA | 14 | TRBV7-2 | CASSLDYGVDTQYF | TGTGCCAGCAGCTTAGACTACGGGGTAGATACGCAGTATTTT
TRBJ2-1 | NA | TRBD2 | 15 | TRBV6-1 | CASMTSGGPAGEQFF | TGTGCCAGCATGACTAGCGGGGGGCCCGCGGGTGAGCAGTTCTTC
TRBJ2-7 | few | TRBD1 | 15 | TRBV5-1 | CASSLVGTELYEQYF | TGCGCCAGCAGCTTGGTGGGGACAGAGCTCTACGAGCAGTACTTC
TRBJ1-1 | NA | NA | 15 | TRBV18 | CASSPQGGENTEAFF | TGTGCCAGCTCACCGCAGGGTGGGGAGAACACTGAAGCTTTCTTT
TRBJ1-1 | many | NA | 12 | TRBV12-3/TRBV12-4 | CASSRTETEAFF | TGTGCCAGCAGCCGGACGGAGACTGAAGCTTTCTTT
TRBJ1-1 | NA | TRBD1 | 16 | TRBV20-1 | CSAVWGTGGKATEAFF | TGCAGTGCCGTCTGGGGGACAGGGGGCAAGGCCACTGAAGCTTTCTTT
TRBJ1-2 | NA | TRBD1 | 16 | TRBV4-3 | CASSRKTRDRVEGYTF | TGCGCCAGCAGCCGTAAGACTCGGGACAGGGTGGAAGGCTACACCTTC
TRBJ2-7 | few | NA | 11 | TRBV20-1 | CSGYAVGEQYF | TGCAGTGGCTATGCGGTGGGTGAGCAGTACTTC